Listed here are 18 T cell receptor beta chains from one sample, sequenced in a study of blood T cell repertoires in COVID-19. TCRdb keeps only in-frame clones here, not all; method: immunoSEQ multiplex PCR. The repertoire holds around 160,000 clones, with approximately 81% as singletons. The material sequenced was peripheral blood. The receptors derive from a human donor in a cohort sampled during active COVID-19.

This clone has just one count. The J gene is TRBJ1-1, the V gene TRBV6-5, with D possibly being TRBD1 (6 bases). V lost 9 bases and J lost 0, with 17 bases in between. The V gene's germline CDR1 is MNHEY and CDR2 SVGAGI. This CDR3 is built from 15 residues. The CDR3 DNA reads TGTGCCAGTCCGAAGGAGCAGGGGTTGAACACTGAAGCTTTCTTT. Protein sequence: CASPKEQGLNTEAFF.

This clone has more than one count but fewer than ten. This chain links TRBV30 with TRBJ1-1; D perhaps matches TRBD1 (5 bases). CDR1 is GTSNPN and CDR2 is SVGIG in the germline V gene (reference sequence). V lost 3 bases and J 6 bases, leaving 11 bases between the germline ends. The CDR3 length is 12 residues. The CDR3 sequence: CAWRSRVAEAFF. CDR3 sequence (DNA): TGTGCCTGGAGGAGCAGGGTGGCTGAAGCTTTCTTT.

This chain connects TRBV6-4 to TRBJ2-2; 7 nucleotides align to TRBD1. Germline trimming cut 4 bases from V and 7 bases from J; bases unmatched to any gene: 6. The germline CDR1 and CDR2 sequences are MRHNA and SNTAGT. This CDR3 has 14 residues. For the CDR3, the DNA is TGTGCCAGCAGTGCCGACAGGGCTATCGGGGAGCTGTTTTTT. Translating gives CASSADRAIGELFF.

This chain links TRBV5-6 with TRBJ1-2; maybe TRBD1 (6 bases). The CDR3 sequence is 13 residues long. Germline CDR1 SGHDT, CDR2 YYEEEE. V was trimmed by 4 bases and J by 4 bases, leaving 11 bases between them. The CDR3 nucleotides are TGTGCCAGCAGCCGGCCGGACAGCTATGGCTACACCTTC. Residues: CASSRPDSYGYTF.

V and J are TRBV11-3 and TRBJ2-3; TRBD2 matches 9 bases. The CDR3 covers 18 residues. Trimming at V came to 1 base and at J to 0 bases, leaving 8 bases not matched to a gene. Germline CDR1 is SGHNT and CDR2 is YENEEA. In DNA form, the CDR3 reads TGTGCCAGCAGCTTAGCCCATAGCGGGGGCCCTAGCACAGATACGCAGTATTTT. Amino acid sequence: CASSLAHSGGPSTDTQYF. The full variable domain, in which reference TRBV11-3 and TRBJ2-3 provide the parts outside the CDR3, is EAGVVQSPRYKIIEKKQPVAFWCNPISGHNTLYWYLQNLGQGPELLIRYENEEAVDDSQLPKDRFSAERLKGVDSTLKIQPAELGDSAVYLCASSLAHSGGPSTDTQYFGPGTRLTVL.

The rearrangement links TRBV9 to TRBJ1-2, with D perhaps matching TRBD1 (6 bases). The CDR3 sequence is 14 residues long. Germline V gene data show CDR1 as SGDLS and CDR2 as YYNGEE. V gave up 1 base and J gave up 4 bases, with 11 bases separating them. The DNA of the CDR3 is TGTGCCAGCAGCGTACGGGGGGCGGCCTATGGCTACACCTTC. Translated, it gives CASSVRGAAYGYTF.

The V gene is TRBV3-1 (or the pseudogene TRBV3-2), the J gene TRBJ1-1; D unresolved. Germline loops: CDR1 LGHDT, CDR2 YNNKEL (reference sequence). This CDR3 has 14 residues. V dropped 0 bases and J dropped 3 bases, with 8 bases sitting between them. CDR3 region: CASSQDRSYTEAFF. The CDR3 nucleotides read TGTGCCAGCAGCCAAGATAGGAGTTACACTGAAGCTTTCTTT.

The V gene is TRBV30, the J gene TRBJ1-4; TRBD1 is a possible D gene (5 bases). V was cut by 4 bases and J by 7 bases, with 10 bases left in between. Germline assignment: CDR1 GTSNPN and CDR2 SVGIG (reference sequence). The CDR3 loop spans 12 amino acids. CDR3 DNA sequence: TGTGCCTGGAAGTGGGGCACTGAAAAACTGTTTTTT. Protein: CAWKWGTEKLFF.

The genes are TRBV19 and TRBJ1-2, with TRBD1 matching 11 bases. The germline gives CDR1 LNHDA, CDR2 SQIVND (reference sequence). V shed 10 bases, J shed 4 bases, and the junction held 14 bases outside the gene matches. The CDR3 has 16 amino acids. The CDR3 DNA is TGTGCCACTCTAAGTACCGCGGGGACAGGGGGCTATGGCTACACCTTC. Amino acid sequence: CATLSTAGTGGYGYTF.

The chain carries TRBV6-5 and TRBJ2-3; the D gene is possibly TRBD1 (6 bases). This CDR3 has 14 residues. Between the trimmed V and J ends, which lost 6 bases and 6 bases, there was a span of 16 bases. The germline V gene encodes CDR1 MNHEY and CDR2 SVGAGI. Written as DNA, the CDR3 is TGTGCCAGCAGCTTCACCTGGACAGATGATACGCAGTATTTT. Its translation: CASSFTWTDDTQYF.

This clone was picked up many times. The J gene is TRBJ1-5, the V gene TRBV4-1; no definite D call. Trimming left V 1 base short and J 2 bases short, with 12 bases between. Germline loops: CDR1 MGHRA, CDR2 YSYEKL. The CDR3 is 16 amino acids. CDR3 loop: CASSQGAGWGNQPQHF. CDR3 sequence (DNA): TGCGCCAGCAGCCAAGGGGCGGGTTGGGGCAATCAGCCCCAGCATTTT.

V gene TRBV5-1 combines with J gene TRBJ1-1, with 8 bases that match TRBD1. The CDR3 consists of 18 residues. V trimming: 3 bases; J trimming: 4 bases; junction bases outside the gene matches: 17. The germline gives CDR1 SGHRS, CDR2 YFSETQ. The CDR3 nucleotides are TGCGCCAGCAGCTCACCCCAGGGGGCTAAGCGATGGGGCACTGAAGCTTTCTTT. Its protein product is CASSSPQGAKRWGTEAFF.

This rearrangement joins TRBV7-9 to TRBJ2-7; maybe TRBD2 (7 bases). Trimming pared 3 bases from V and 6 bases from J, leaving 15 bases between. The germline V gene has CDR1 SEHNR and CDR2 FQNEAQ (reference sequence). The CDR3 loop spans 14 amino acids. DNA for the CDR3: TGTGCCAGCAGCTTGGCGGGGGCGGGGTCCGAGCAGTACTTC. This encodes CASSLAGAGSEQYF. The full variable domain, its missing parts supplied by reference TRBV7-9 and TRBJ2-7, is DTGVSQNPRHKITKRGQNVTFRCDPISEHNRLYWYRQTLGQGPEFLTYFQNEAQLEKSRLLSDRFSAERPKGSFSTLEIQRTEQGDSAMYLCASSLAGAGSEQYFGPGTRLTVT.

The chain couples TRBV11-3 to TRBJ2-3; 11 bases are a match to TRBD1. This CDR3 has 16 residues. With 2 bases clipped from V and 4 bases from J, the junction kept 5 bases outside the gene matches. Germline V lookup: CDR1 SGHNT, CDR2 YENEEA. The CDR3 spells CASSLPDRGLPDTQYF. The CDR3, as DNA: TGTGCCAGCAGCTTACCGGACAGGGGGCTCCCAGATACGCAGTATTTT.

CDR3 sequence reads: CASSLATAQETQYF. Written as DNA, the CDR3 is TGTGCCAGCAGCTTGGCGACAGCCCAAGAGACCCAGTACTTC. V is TRBV7-2 and J is TRBJ2-5, with TRBD1 as a possible D gene (5 bases). Deletions cut 3 bases from V and 1 base from J, with 9 bases between. This CDR3 comprises 14 residues. Looked up from germline, CDR1 is SGHTA and CDR2 is FQGNSA.

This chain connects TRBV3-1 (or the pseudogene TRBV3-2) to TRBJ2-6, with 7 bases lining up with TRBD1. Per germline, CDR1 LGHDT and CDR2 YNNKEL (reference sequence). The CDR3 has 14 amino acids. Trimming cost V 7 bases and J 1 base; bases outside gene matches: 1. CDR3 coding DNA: TGTGCCAGCAAGACAGGGTCTGGGGCCAACGTCCTGACTTTC. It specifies CASKTGSGANVLTF.

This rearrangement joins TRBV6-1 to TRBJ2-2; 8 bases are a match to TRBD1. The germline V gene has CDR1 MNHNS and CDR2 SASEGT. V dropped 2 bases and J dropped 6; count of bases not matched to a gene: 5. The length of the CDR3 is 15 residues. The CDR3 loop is CASSESTGAAGELFF. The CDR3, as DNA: TGTGCCAGCAGTGAATCGACAGGGGCGGCCGGGGAGCTGTTTTTT.

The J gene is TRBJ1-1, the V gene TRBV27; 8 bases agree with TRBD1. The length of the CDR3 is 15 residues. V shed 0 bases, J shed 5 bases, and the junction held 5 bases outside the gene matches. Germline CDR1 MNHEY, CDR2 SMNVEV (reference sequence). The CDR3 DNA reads TGTGCCAGCAGTTTATCGGGACAGGTGAGAACTGAAGCTTTCTTT. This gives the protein CASSLSGQVRTEAFF.